Here is one TCR beta chain with its context. What it recognizes is unknown. One entry per CDR3 protein, called by TCRdb with MiXCR from the reads. This table has fewer than 85,000 distinct CDR3 sequences, approximately 45% appearing once. The data are from a study of T cell repertoires in cytomegalovirus infection. Study-level information: Indicated by public TCR beta signatures were CMV infection and matching HLA type.

The study, taken as a whole, reports: In two of eight donors, the top clonotype was HLA-C-restricted CMV-specific.

J lost 5 bases, V lost 0 bases, and 0 bases had no gene match. The CDR3 is made up of 14 amino acids. Germline CDR1 reads SGHDT; CDR2 reads YYEEEE. This rearrangement joins TRBV5-6 to TRBJ2-2; 8 bases agree with TRBD1. The TCR sequence derives from a human donor in good health (CMV status not recorded). Some clones in this sample may be carry-over from other donors' samples. The sequenced sample was CD8+ T cells from cultured PBMCs, obtained from culture after CMV antigen stimulation. In DNA form, the CDR3 reads TGTGCCAGCAGCTTGGGACAGGGGACCGGGGAGCTGTTTTTT. It translates to CASSLGQGTGELFF.